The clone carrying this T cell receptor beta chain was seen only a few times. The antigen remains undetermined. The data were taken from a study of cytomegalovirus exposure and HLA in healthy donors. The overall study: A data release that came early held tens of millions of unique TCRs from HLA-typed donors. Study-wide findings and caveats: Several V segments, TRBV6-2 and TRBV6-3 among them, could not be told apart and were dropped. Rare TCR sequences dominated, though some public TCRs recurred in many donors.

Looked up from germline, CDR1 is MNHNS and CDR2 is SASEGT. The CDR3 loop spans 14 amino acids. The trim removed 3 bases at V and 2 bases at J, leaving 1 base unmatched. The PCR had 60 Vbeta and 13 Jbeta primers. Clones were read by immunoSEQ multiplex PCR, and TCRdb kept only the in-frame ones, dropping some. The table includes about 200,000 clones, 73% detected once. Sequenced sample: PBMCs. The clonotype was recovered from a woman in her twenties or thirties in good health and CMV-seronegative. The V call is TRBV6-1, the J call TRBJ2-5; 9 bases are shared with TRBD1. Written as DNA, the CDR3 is TGTGCCAGCAGTGAGACAGGGGGACAAGAGACCCAGTACTTC. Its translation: CASSETGGQETQYF.